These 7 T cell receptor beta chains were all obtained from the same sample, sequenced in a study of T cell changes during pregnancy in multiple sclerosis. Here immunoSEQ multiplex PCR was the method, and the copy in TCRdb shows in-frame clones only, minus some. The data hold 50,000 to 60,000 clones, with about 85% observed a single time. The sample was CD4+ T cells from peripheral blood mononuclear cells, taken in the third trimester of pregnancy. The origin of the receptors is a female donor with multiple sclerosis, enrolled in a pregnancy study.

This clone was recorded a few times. The DNA for the CDR3 is TGTGCCACTAAACCCCCAGACAGTCCCAATCAGCCCCAGCATTTT. Translated, it gives CATKPPDSPNQPQHF. The gene calls are TRBV19 and TRBJ1-5, with a possible D match to TRBD1 (5 bases). CDR3 size: 15 residues. The ends were cut back, 10 bases at V and 3 bases at J, with 19 bases in the middle. Germline lookup yields CDR1 LNHDA and CDR2 SQIVND (reference sequence).

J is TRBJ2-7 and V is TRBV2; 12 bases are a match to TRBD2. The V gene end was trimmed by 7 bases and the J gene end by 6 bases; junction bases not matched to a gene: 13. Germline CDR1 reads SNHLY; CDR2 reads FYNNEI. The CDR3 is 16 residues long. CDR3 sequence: CASKPGVGLAGIEQYF. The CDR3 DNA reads TGTGCCAGCAAGCCGGGGGTCGGACTAGCGGGAATCGAGCAGTACTTC.

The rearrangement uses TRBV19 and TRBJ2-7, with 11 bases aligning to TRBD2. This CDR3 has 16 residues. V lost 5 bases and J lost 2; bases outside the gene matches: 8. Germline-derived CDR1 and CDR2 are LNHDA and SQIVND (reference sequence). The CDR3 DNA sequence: TGTGCCAGTAGTCTTCAACTAGCGGGGGTTCCCTACGAGCAGTACTTC. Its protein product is CASSLQLAGVPYEQYF.

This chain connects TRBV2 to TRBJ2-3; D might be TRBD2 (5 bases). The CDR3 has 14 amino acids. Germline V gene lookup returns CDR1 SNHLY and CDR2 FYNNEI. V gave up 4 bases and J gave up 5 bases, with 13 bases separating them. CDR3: CASSGSLAGDTQYF. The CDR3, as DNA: TGTGCCAGCAGTGGATCGCTAGCCGGAGATACGCAGTATTTT.

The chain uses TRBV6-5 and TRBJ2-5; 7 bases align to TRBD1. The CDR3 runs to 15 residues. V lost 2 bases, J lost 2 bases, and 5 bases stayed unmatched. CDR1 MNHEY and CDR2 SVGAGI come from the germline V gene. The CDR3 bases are TGTGCCAGCAGTTACGGGGGACAGCGGCAAGAGACCCAGTACTTC. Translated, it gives CASSYGGQRQETQYF.

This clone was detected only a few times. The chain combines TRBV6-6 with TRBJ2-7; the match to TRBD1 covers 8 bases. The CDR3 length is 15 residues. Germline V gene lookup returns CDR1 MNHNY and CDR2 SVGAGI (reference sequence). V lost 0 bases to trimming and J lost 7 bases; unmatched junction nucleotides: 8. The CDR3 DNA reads TGTGCCAGCAGTTACTCCGAGCAGGGGGCGGGGGAGCAGTACTTC. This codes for CASSYSEQGAGEQYF.

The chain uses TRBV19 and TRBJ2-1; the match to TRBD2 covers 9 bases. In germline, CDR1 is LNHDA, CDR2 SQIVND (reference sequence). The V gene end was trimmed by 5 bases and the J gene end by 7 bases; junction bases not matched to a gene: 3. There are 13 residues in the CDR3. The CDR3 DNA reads TGTGCCAGTAGTGGCAGCGGGAGGAATGAGCAGTTCTTC. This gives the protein CASSGSGRNEQFF.